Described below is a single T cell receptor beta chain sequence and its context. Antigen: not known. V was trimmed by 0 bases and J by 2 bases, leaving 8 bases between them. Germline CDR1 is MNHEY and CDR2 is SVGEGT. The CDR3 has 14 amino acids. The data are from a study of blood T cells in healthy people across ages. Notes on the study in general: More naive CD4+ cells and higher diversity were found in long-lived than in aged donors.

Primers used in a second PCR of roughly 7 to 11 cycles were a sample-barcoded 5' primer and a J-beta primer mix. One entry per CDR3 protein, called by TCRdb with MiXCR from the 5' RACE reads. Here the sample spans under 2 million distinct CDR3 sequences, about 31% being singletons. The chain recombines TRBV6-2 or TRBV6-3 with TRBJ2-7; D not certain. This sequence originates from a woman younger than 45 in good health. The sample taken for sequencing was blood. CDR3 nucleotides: TGTGCCAGCAGTTACTCTGGCAGCACCTACGAGCAGTACTTC. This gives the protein CASSYSGSTYEQYF.